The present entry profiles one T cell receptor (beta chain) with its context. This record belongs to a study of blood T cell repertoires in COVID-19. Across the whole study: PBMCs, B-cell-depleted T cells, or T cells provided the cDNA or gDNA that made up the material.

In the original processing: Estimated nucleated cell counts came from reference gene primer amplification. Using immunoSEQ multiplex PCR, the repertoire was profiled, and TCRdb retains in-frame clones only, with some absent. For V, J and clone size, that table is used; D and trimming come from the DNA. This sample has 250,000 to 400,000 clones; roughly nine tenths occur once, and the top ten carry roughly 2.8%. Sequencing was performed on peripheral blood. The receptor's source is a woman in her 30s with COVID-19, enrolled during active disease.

The DNA of the CDR3 is TGTGCCAGCAGACCGGACAGGGACTCTGGGGCCAACGTCCTGACTTTC. As protein: CASRPDRDSGANVLTF. V and J are TRBV28 and TRBJ2-6; 8 positions agree with TRBD1. The V segment lost 6 bases and the J segment 0 bases; nucleotides outside the gene matches: 4. The CDR3 contains 16 residues. The germline gives CDR1 MDHEN, CDR2 SYDVKM.